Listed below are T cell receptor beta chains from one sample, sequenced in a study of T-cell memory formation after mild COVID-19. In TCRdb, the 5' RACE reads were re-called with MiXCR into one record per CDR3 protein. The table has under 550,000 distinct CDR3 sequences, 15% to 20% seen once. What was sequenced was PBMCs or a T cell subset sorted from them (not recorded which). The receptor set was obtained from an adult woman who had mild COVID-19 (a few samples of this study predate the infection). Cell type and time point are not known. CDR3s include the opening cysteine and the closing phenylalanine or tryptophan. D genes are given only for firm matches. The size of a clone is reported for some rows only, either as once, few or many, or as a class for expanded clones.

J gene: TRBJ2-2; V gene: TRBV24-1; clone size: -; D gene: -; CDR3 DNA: TGTGCCACCAGGACAGGAGGCGGTGGCACCGGGGAGCTGTTTTTT; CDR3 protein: CATRTGGGGTGELFF
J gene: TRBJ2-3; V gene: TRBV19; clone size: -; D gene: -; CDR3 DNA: TGTGCCAGTAGTATACTTTTCACAGATACGCAGTATTTT; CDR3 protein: CASSILFTDTQYF
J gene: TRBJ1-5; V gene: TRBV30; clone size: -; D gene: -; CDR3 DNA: TGTGCCTGGAGTTTGGCAGGAGATCAGCCCCAGCATTTT; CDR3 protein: CAWSLAGDQPQHF
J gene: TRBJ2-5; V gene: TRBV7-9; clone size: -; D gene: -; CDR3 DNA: TGTGCCAGCAGCTTTAGGGGCGCGGAGACCCAGTACTTC; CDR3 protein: CASSFRGAETQYF
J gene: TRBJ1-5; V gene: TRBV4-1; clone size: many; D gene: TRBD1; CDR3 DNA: TGCGCCAGCAGCCAAGCTCCTTACAGGGGAGTCAATCAGCCCCAGCATTTT; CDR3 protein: CASSQAPYRGVNQPQHF
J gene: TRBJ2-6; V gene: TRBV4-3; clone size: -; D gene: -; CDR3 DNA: TGCGCCAGCAGCCAAGATATGAGACAGAACCCTTTAGTGGCCAACGTCCTGACTTTC; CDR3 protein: CASSQDMRQNPLVANVLTF
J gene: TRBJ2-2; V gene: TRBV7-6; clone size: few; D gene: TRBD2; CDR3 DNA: TGTGCCAGCAGCTTACACACCGGGACTAGCGCCGGGGAGCTGTTTTTT; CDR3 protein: CASSLHTGTSAGELFF
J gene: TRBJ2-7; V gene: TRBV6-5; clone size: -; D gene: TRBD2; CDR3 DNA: TGTGCCAGCAGTCGACTAGCGGGGGCCACCTACGAGCAGTACTTC; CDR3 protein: CASSRLAGATYEQYF
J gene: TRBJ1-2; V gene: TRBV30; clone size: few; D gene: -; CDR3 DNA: TGTGCCTGGAGTTCCGGAGTCGGTGATGGCTACACCTTC; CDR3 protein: CAWSSGVGDGYTF
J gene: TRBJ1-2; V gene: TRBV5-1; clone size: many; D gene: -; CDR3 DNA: TGCGCCAGCAGTGAGCTCGGCGTCGGCTACACCTTC; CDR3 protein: CASSELGVGYTF